This T cell receptor beta chain derives from a study of blood T cell repertoires in COVID-19. On the study more broadly: The study drew acute and convalescent COVID-19 samples from the United States, Italy and Spain. T cells, B-cell-depleted T cells, or PBMCs supplied cDNA or gDNA.

This CDR3 is 16 amino acids long. V gave up 2 bases and J gave up 7 bases; unmatched junction bases: 8. Germline CDR1 is SGHKS and CDR2 is YYEKEE (reference sequence). How the authors handled the data: Amplification with reference gene primers provided the estimates of nucleated cell counts. TCRdb keeps only in-frame clones here, not all; method: immunoSEQ multiplex PCR. V and J calls and clone size are as listed in that table; D and trimming were resolved from the DNA. The sample has roughly 150,000 clones, approximately 88% seen once; the top ten hold less than 5.5%. The V call is TRBV5-5, the J call TRBJ2-1; 11 nucleotides match TRBD2. The sample consisted of peripheral blood. This receptor was taken from a human donor in a cohort sampled during active COVID-19. The CDR3 region is CASSFRLAGPNNEQFF. The DNA of the CDR3 is TGTGCCAGCAGCTTTAGACTAGCGGGGCCCAATAATGAGCAGTTCTTC.